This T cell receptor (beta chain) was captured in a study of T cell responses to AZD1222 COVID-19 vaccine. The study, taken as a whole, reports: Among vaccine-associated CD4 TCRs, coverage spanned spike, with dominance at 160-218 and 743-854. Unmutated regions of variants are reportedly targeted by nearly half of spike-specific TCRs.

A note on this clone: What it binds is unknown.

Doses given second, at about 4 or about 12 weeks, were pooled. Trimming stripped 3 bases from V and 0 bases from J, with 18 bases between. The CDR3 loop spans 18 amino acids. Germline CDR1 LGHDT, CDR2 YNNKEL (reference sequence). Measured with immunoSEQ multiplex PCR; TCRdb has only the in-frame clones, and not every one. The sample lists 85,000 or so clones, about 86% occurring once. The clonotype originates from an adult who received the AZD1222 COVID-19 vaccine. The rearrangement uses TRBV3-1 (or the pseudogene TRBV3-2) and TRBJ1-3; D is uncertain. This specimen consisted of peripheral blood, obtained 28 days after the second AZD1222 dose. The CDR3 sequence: CASSQSREALSSGNTIYF. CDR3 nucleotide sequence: TGTGCCAGCAGCCAGAGCCGGGAGGCCCTGAGCTCTGGAAACACCATATATTTT.